This is a list of T cell receptor beta chains from one sample in a study of T-cell memory formation after mild COVID-19. TCRdb fed the 5' RACE reads into MiXCR, producing one record per CDR3 protein. The sample lists over 350,000 distinct CDR3 sequences; more than 15% were seen once. The sequenced sample was PBMCs or a T cell subset sorted from them (not recorded which). Every receptor here comes from a man aged 18 to 29 who had mild COVID-19 (a few samples of this study predate the infection). Cell type and time point are not known. The CDR3 runs from the conserved cysteine through the conserved F or W. The order of the fields is clone size, D gene, J gene, V gene, CDR3 DNA, CDR3 protein. A D gene is named only where the DNA matches it firmly. Only some rows state a clone size, as once, few, many or a class for expanded clones.

>few|-|TRBJ1-3|TRBV4-1
TGCGCCAGCAGTGCCGGCGGGATTTTCGGAAACACCATATATTTT
CASSAGGIFGNTIYF
>-|-|TRBJ1-2|TRBV7-2
TGTGCCAGCAGCAGATTACAGGGAGGGGACTATGGCTACACCTTC
CASSRLQGGDYGYTF
>few|TRBD2|TRBJ2-3|TRBV7-3
TGTGCCAGCAGCTCCGGACTAGCGGGGGGGCTGGGAGATACGCAGTATTTT
CASSSGLAGGLGDTQYF
>-|-|TRBJ2-3|TRBV7-9
TGTGCCAGCAGCTTAGTCCAGGGAAAGGCAGATACGCAGTATTTT
CASSLVQGKADTQYF
>-|-|TRBJ1-1|TRBV6-6
TGTGCCAGCCAAAAAAGGACATATGAGAACACTGAAGCTTTCTTT
CASQKRTYENTEAFF
>few|-|TRBJ2-7|TRBV7-6
TGTGCCAGCAGCCCCACGAGGCAGTACTTC
CASSPTRQYF
>-|-|TRBJ1-2|TRBV6-5
TGTGCCAGCAGTCCCCGGGTGAGCGCGTTTAACTATGGCTACACCTTC
CASSPRVSAFNYGYTF
>-|-|TRBJ1-4|TRBV4-1
TGCGCCAGCAGCCCCACAGGGCAGGATAATGAAAAACTGTTTTTT
CASSPTGQDNEKLFF
>-|TRBD2|TRBJ2-7|TRBV6-5
TGTGCCAGCAGGCCCGGGACTAGCGCGTCCTACGAGCAGTACTTC
CASRPGTSASYEQYF
>-|-|TRBJ2-5|TRBV7-9
TGTGCCAGCAGCGGCCCGGAGACCCAGTACTTC
CASSGPETQYF
>few|-|TRBJ1-4|TRBV4-1
TGCGCCAGCAGCCAAGTCTGGCGGGGAAGTATCGAAAAACTGTTTTTT
CASSQVWRGSIEKLFF
>many|-|TRBJ2-4|TRBV20-1
TGCAGTGCTAGAGACAGGGCCAAAAACATTCAGTACTTC
CSARDRAKNIQYF
>-|-|TRBJ2-2|TRBV7-2
TGTGCCAGCAGTCCGTTTAGCTCGTCGGGCACCGGGGAGCTGTTTTTT
CASSPFSSSGTGELFF
>once|TRBD1|TRBJ2-5|TRBV20-1
TGCAGTGCTAGCACATCCGGACAGGGACAAGACCAAGAGACCCAGTACTTC
CSASTSGQGQDQETQYF
>few|-|TRBJ1-1|TRBV20-1
TGCAGTGCGGCAGGGTGGAAGAACACTGAAGCTTTCTTT
CSAAGWKNTEAFF
>-|-|TRBJ1-5|TRBV28
TGTGCCAGCACCTTTGACAGCCCCAATCAGCCCCAGCATTTT
CASTFDSPNQPQHF
>many|TRBD2|TRBJ2-5|TRBV27
TGTGCCAGCAGTCATCGGGTAGCGGGGGAGACCCAGTACTTC
CASSHRVAGETQYF
>-|TRBD1|TRBJ2-7|TRBV5-1
TGCGCCAGCAGCAAGGGACAGGGCCTTATACTGAGCTCCTACGAGCAGTACTTC
CASSKGQGLILSSYEQYF
>many|-|TRBJ1-1|TRBV19
TGTGCCAGTAGTATAGATACAGGAGGCCCCACTGAAGCTTTCTTT
CASSIDTGGPTEAFF
>few|-|TRBJ1-1|TRBV5-1
TGCGCCAGCAGCTTGGCGGGTTTCACTGAAGCTTTCTTT
CASSLAGFTEAFF
>few|-|TRBJ1-5|TRBV19
TGTGCCAGTAGTATAGATCAGGGGCGTCGCAATCAGCCCCAGCATTTT
CASSIDQGRRNQPQHF
>few|TRBD1|TRBJ1-5|TRBV19
TGTGCCAGTAGTACTACAGGGGTTGGAAGCAATCAGCCCCAGCATTTT
CASSTTGVGSNQPQHF
>few|-|TRBJ1-1|TRBV12-3/TRBV12-4
TGTGCCAGCAGTAAGGGGTACACTGAAGCTTTCTTT
CASSKGYTEAFF
>few|-|TRBJ1-2|TRBV4-3
TGCGCCAGCAGCCAAGGGGGTGGGCCACAAGCTCGCTACACCTTC
CASSQGGGPQARYTF
>few|-|TRBJ1-2|TRBV7-2
TGTGCCAGCAGCTTTGGCGGATTTGGGGGCTATGGCTACACCTTC
CASSFGGFGGYGYTF
>-|-|TRBJ2-2|TRBV7-3
TGTGCCAGCAGCCCGGGACCACCGCAGTCGTCTGGCGGGGAGCTGTTTTTT
CASSPGPPQSSGGELFF
>few|-|TRBJ1-1|TRBV12-3/TRBV12-4
TGTGCCAGCAGTTTTTCCCGAAGTGAAGCTTTCTTT
CASSFSRSEAFF